This entry lists 5 T cell receptor beta chains sequenced from one sample in a study of blood T cell repertoires in COVID-19. Libraries were prepared by immunoSEQ multiplex PCR; TCRdb keeps only in-frame clonotypes and omits some of them. The sample contains just under 250,000 clones, around 89% of which appear only once. Sequencing was done on a sample of PBMCs or T cells enriched from blood (not recorded which). These receptor sequences come from a woman between 25 and 40 years old who had recovered from COVID-19.

This chain links TRBV27 with TRBJ2-7; D not certain. Trimming took 5 bases from V and 5 from J, leaving 16 bases between them. The CDR3 is 14 amino acids. Germline CDR1 is MNHEY and CDR2 is SMNVEV (reference sequence). CDR3 loop: CASSPYAPRDEQYF. The CDR3 nucleotides read TGTGCCAGCAGTCCCTACGCCCCCCGGGACGAGCAGTACTTC.

This chain uses TRBV7-2 with TRBJ1-1; the match to TRBD1 covers 7 bases. This CDR3 has 15 residues. V lost 5 bases and J lost 1; bases outside the gene matches: 7. Germline CDR1 and CDR2: SGHTA and FQGNSA. Here the CDR3 DNA reads TGTGCCAGCAGCATTGCCGGGACAGCGAACACTGAAGCTTTCTTT. Amino acid sequence: CASSIAGTANTEAFF. Full variable domain (rest looked up from reference TRBV7-2 and TRBJ1-1): GAGVSQSPSNKVTEKGKDVELRCDPISGHTALYWYRQSLGQGLEFLIYFQGNSAPDKSGLPSDRFSAERTGGSVSTLTIQRTQQEDSAVYLCASSIAGTANTEAFFGQGTRLTVV.

For the CDR3, the DNA is TGTGCCAGCAGCTCGGGACTGGGGGGAGAGACCCAGTACTTC. As protein: CASSSGLGGETQYF. This chain joins TRBV7-2 and TRBJ2-5, with a tentative D call TRBD2 (6 bases). Germline V lookup: CDR1 SGHTA, CDR2 FQGNSA. This CDR3 region has 14 residues. Trimming left V 4 bases short and J 4 bases short, with 13 bases between.

This sequence joins TRBV4-3 and TRBJ2-2; D is undetermined. Trimming pared 0 bases from V and 5 bases from J, leaving 7 bases between. CDR1 and CDR2 (germline): LGHNA, YSLEER. CDR3 length equals 14 residues. As DNA, the CDR3 is TGCGCCAGCAGCCAAGACCAGGATACCGGGGAGCTGTTTTTT. It encodes CASSQDQDTGELFF.

The genes are TRBV4-2 and TRBJ2-3; D is unresolved. Trimming removed 4 bases from V and 7 bases from J, with 12 bases in between. The CDR3 is made up of 13 amino acids. The V gene's germline CDR1 is LGHNA and CDR2 YNFKEQ. The CDR3 spells CASSLHSENTQYF. In DNA form, the CDR3 reads TGTGCCAGCAGCCTTCACTCCGAAAATACGCAGTATTTT.